The 10 T cell receptor beta chains in this list originate from one sample, sequenced in a study of blood T cell repertoires in COVID-19. TCRdb's copy holds only in-frame clones and misses some; the assay was immunoSEQ multiplex PCR. The data show a few hundred thousand clones, around nine tenths seen once. Material: peripheral blood. Every receptor here comes from a woman between 50 and 59 years old with active or convalescent COVID-19.

This sequence joins TRBV11-2 and TRBJ2-2; possibly TRBD2 for D (5 bases). V was cut by 6 bases and J by 6 bases, with 17 bases left in between. Per the germline V gene, CDR1 is SGHAT and CDR2 is FQNNGV. The CDR3 consists of 15 residues. This chain's CDR3 is CASRRPGIQSGELFF. Here the CDR3 DNA reads TGTGCCAGCAGGCGACCGGGGATTCAGTCCGGGGAGCTGTTTTTT.

The gene calls are TRBV9 and TRBJ1-2; 8 bases align to TRBD1. CDR1 and CDR2 from the germline V gene are SGDLS and YYNGEE. J gave up 0 bases and V 4 bases, and 8 bases lay outside the gene matches. The CDR3 consists of 16 residues. The CDR3 here is CASSRVGQGANYGYTF. The CDR3 bases are TGTGCCAGCAGCAGAGTTGGACAGGGTGCTAACTATGGCTACACCTTC. Drawing the rest from reference TRBV9 and TRBJ1-2, the complete variable domain is DSGVTQTPKHLITATGQRVTLRCSPRSGDLSVYWYQQSLDQGLQFLIQYYNGEERAKGNILERFSAQQFPDLHSELNLSSLELGDSALYFCASSRVGQGANYGYTFGSGTRLTVV.

The chain joins TRBV5-4 to TRBJ2-7; 7 bases are shared with TRBD1. This CDR3 spans 17 amino acids. V shed 4 bases and J 4 bases; nucleotides not matched to a gene: 17. CDR1 SGHNT and CDR2 YYREEE come from the germline V gene (reference sequence). The CDR3 coding sequence is TGTGCCAGCAGCCCGCCCCCGGGACAGCCGCCCAATTACGAGCAGTACTTC. Translation gives CASSPPPGQPPNYEQYF.

This clone occurred a few times. V usage is TRBV21-1 and J usage is TRBJ1-1; the table's D call TRBD1 went unverified against the DNA. TRBV21-1 has pseudogene status. This CDR3 contains 18 residues. CDR3 loop: CASSQTRTAPDLNTEAFF. CDR3 DNA sequence: TGTGCCAGCAGCCAGACCCGGACAGCCCCCGACCTGAACACTGAAGCTTTCTTT.

V usage is TRBV9 and J usage is TRBJ1-3; D unresolved. V was cut by 0 bases and J by 0 bases, with 13 bases left in between. The CDR3 loop spans 17 amino acids. The germline gives CDR1 SGDLS, CDR2 YYNGEE. The CDR3 coding sequence is TGTGCCAGCAGCGTAGCGCTTCCCGGAGTCTCTGGAAACACCATATATTTT. Residues: CASSVALPGVSGNTIYF.

For this clone: This sample also contains other DNA sequences that code for the same CDR3. The V and J genes are TRBV6-2 or TRBV6-3 and TRBJ2-7; D may be TRBD1 (6 bases). V was clipped by 1 base and J by 2 bases, with 9 bases between them. The germline gives CDR1 MNHEY, CDR2 SVGEGT. The CDR3 spans 14 residues. DNA of the CDR3: TGTGCCAGCAGTTACTTTCAGGGGACCTACGAGCAGTACTTC. Its protein product is CASSYFQGTYEQYF.

The V gene is TRBV3-1 (or the pseudogene TRBV3-2), the J gene TRBJ1-3; D unclear. The CDR3 loop spans 14 amino acids. Germline CDR1 LGHDT, CDR2 YNNKEL (reference sequence). V gave up 1 base and J gave up 1 base, with 5 bases separating them. In DNA form, the CDR3 reads TGTGCCAGCAGCCAAGGAGGGTCTGGAAACACCATATATTTT. Its protein is CASSQGGSGNTIYF.

The J gene is TRBJ2-1, the V gene TRBV28, with TRBD2 matching 11 bases. CDR1 and CDR2 from the germline V gene are MDHEN and SYDVKM. The CDR3 is 15 residues long. The V gene end was trimmed by 6 bases and the J gene end by 9 bases; junction bases not matched to a gene: 10. The CDR3 reads CASSTGGSGRGEQFF. DNA of the CDR3: TGTGCCAGCAGCACAGGGGGTAGCGGGAGGGGTGAGCAGTTCTTC.

In this sample, this clone turned up a few times. V and J are TRBV19 and TRBJ2-1, with 10 bases aligning to TRBD1. V shed 6 bases and J 8 bases; nucleotides not matched to a gene: 10. The CDR3 is 15 amino acids. The germline V gene has CDR1 LNHDA and CDR2 SQIVND (reference sequence). CDR3 protein: CASRRQGARGDEQFF. DNA for the CDR3: TGTGCCAGTAGACGACAGGGGGCTCGAGGGGATGAGCAGTTCTTC.

J is TRBJ1-6 and V is TRBV6-6, with 8 bases identical to TRBD1. Germline assignment: CDR1 MNHNY and CDR2 SVGAGI (reference sequence). The trim removed 4 bases at V and 13 bases at J, leaving 15 bases unmatched. The CDR3 contains 16 residues. CDR3 DNA sequence: TGTGCCAGCAGTTCGCCTGCCTTACAGGGGGGCAGCCCCCTCCACTTT. Protein sequence: CASSSPALQGGSPLHF.